Listed below are T cell receptor beta chains from one sample, sequenced in a study of CD8 T cells in ankylosing spondylitis. TCRdb fed the 5' RACE reads into MiXCR, producing one record per CDR3 protein. This table has hundreds of thousands of distinct CDR3 sequences, about 12% appearing once. Sequences were obtained from blood, either unsorted or a sorted T cell fraction (not recorded which). The receptors derive from a male donor with ankylosing spondylitis. Both conserved end residues are part of each CDR3.

13,TRBV6-2/TRBV6-3,CASKAGGSETQYF
12,TRBV7-2,CASSLGRGGLFF
15,TRBV7-2,CASSSQGAENTEAFF
13,TRBV6-1,CASRRGPTEAQHF
14,TRBV28,CASRRVRGDQPQHF
13,TRBV5-1,CASSWTSGYEQYF
18,TRBV6-2/TRBV6-3,CASSYSIRTGGGETEAFF
13,TRBV29-1,CSVYRAGNTEAFF
14,TRBV20-1,CSAHKGRRQETQYF
14,TRBV20-1,CSARKRLAGNEQYF
15,TRBV5-1,CASSPRQGLYNEQFF
14,TRBV12-3/TRBV12-4,CASSPTGITGELFF
13,TRBV10-3,CAIRTSGSYEQFF
14,TRBV6-1,CASRTSAVSYEQYF
12,TRBV6-5,CASSQGWGGYTF
15,TRBV15,CATSRVSRLNYGYTF
13,TRBV20-1,CSARDPGRLAQFF
12,TRBV29-1,CSGTGTGGTQYF
15,TRBV4-3,CASSQDLGWNQPQHF
16,TRBV20-1,CSARGGTSGYTGELFF
13,TRBV24-1,CATSSPGNPEAFF
14,TRBV29-1,CSVSGAGMNSPLHF
16,TRBV4-3,CASSQLAVAGYNEQFF
16,TRBV5-8,CASSLGGQGGQETQYF
14,TRBV7-2,CASTTPAAGGEQYF
15,TRBV6-1,CASRRTTAGPYEQYF
13,TRBV18,CASSGSVSIEQFF
15,TRBV28,CASSDLGVNYNEQFF
16,TRBV18,CASSPPEGRTNEKLFF
15,TRBV11-2,CASSPGLAGDDTQYF
15,TRBV7-2,CASRGGTGVSYEQYF
15,TRBV5-1,CASSLDRAGPREQYF
15,TRBV5-1,CASSSPGQGIRRYTF
16,TRBV5-8,CASSRGLAGTQETQYF
15,TRBV7-2,CASSLGTGIIGEQYF
14,TRBV20-1,CSAIGLAEYNEQFF
15,TRBV20-1,CSARRGWENNQPQHF
15,TRBV7-9,CASSPKGGGYNEQFF
15,TRBV5-1,CASSFSGGSTYEQYF
12,TRBV27,CASKGHNYGYTF
14,TRBV12-3/TRBV12-4,CASSFLGGPQTQYF
14,TRBV20-1,CSAERPATNEKLFF
12,TRBV6-6,CASCIMNTEAFF
15,TRBV27,CASSRPAIASYEQYF
12,TRBV20-1,CSAARGRGELFF
15,TRBV9,CASSVGLQGARKLFF
11,TRBV20-1,CSARWSYEQYF
18,TRBV11-2,CASSPPMGGGASSYEQYF
15,TRBV4-3,CASSQESATDYGYTF
14,TRBV2,CASSARAGNQPQHF
15,TRBV7-3,CASSSGASGAYEQYF
15,TRBV20-1,CSARDPRGSPDTQYF
14,TRBV6-5,CASSYQGTNEKLFF
15,TRBV7-2,CASSLAGSETDTQYF
14,TRBV5-1,CASSLAKSTDTQYF
13,TRBV7-2,CASSQVRHGELFF